A selection of T cell receptor beta chains follows, all from one sample in a study of T cell responses to AZD1222 COVID-19 vaccine. The method was immunoSEQ multiplex PCR; TCRdb's version includes in-frame clones alone and lacks a portion of them. The table has 90,000 to 100,000 clones, 85% to 90% seen once; the top ten hold roughly an eighth. The sequencing used peripheral blood, collected 28 days after the second AZD1222 dose. Receptors originate from an adult who received the AZD1222 COVID-19 vaccine. CDR3s include the opening cysteine and the closing phenylalanine or tryptophan. A D gene is named only where the DNA matches it firmly. Clone size appears in some rows only: once, few, many, or a class for an expanded clone.

TRBV7-8	TRBJ1-1	NA	NA	CASSSPAMVMNTEAFF	TGTGCCAGCAGCTCTCCAGCGATGGTTATGAACACTGAAGCTTTCTTT
TRBV11-2	TRBJ2-4	NA	few	CASSTGVYIQYF	TGTGCCAGCAGCACGGGGGTCTACATTCAGTACTTC
TRBV30	TRBJ2-7	NA	NA	CAWSGGSYEQYF	TGTGCCTGGAGCGGGGGTTCCTACGAGCAGTACTTC
TRBV13	TRBJ2-7	NA	NA	CASSPLSGMQQYF	TGTGCCAGCAGCCCTCTTTCAGGGATGCAGCAGTACTTC
TRBV18	TRBJ1-4	NA	NA	CASSPFLGDEKLFF	TGTGCCAGCTCACCTTTCTTGGGGGACGAAAAACTGTTTTTT
TRBV5-1	TRBJ1-4	NA	NA	CASSPLEGMREKLFF	TGCGCCAGCTCTCCTCTAGAGGGAATGCGGGAAAAACTGTTTTTT
TRBV7-8	TRBJ2-7	NA	NA	CASSLGHQRTGRYEQYF	TGTGCCAGCAGCTTAGGACACCAGAGAACGGGGAGGTACGAGCAGTACTTC
TRBV4-3	TRBJ1-2	TRBD1	NA	CASSRTGVYGYTF	TGCGCCAGCAGCCGCACAGGGGTTTATGGCTACACCTTC
TRBV9	TRBJ2-2	NA	NA	CASSQGGTGELFF	TGTGCCAGCAGCCAAGGGGGTACCGGGGAGCTGTTTTTT
TRBV6-2/TRBV6-3	TRBJ1-1	NA	NA	CASSYKYTEAFF	TGTGCCAGCAGTTACAAGTACACTGAAGCTTTCTTT
TRBV19	TRBJ1-1	TRBD1	NA	CASSIGRGQGAEAFF	TGTGCCAGTAGTATCGGCCGTGGACAGGGGGCAGAAGCTTTCTTT
TRBV7-9	TRBJ1-1	TRBD1	NA	CASSLSQGVVDTEAFF	TGTGCCAGCAGCTTGTCACAGGGGGTGGTGGACACTGAAGCTTTCTTT
TRBV6-1	TRBJ2-1	TRBD2	NA	CASSESGGALHEQFF	TGTGCCAGCAGTGAGAGCGGGGGGGCCTTGCATGAGCAGTTCTTC
TRBV20-1	TRBJ1-1	NA	NA	CSASRGKVETEAFF	TGCAGTGCTAGTAGGGGTAAGGTGGAAACTGAAGCTTTCTTT
TRBV6-2/TRBV6-3	TRBJ2-1	TRBD2	few	CASSREGGVFNEQFF	TGTGCCAGCAGTCGGGAGGGGGGGGTCTTCAATGAGCAGTTCTTC
TRBV18	TRBJ1-1	NA	few	CASSRALGDTEAFF	TGTGCCAGCTCTCGGGCCCTGGGGGACACTGAAGCTTTCTTT
TRBV24-1	TRBJ1-5	NA	few	CATSDLGFGQPQHF	TGTGCCACCAGTGATCTGGGTTTTGGACAGCCCCAGCATTTT
TRBV15	TRBJ1-3	NA	NA	CATSRVQGGEGDTIYF	TGTGCCACCAGCAGAGTCCAGGGAGGAGAAGGGGACACCATATATTTT
TRBV19	TRBJ1-2	TRBD1	once	CASSSRDRASDNYGYTF	TGTGCCAGTAGTTCTCGGGACAGGGCCTCTGATAACTATGGCTACACCTTC
TRBV30	TRBJ1-1	NA	NA	CAWIVWRAFF	TGTGCCTGGATCGTCTGGCGCGCTTTCTTT
TRBV6-6	TRBJ2-2	NA	NA	CASSQGNTGELFF	TGTGCCAGCAGTCAAGGGAACACCGGGGAGCTGTTTTTT
TRBV6-1	TRBJ2-3	NA	once	CASSEAVRGLTDTQYF	TGTGCCAGCAGTGAAGCGGTCCGGGGGCTCACAGATACGCAGTATTTT